This record looks at one T cell receptor beta chain sequence and its context. These data are taken from a study of control samples from healthy donors and cancer patients. Some clones are missing from TCRdb's copy, which holds only in-frame ones; the method was immunoSEQ multiplex PCR. The table has approximately 170,000 clones, just over 90% seen once. Germline values: CDR1 SGHRS, CDR2 YFSETQ. With V trimmed by 0 bases and J by 0 bases, 5 bases remained unmatched. This CDR3 spans 19 amino acids. The clonotype comes from a man aged 25 to 40 in good health. Sequences were obtained from blood. The J gene is TRBJ2-6, the V gene TRBV5-1; TRBD1 matches 11 bases. CDR3 loop: CASSLAGGTGGSGANVLTF. CDR3 nucleotides: TGCGCCAGCAGCTTGGCCGGGGGGACAGGGGGCTCTGGGGCCAACGTCCTGACTTTC.